This T cell receptor beta chain emerged from a study of blood T cell repertoires in COVID-19. Study in general: PBMCs, B-cell-depleted T cells, or T cells provided the cDNA or gDNA that made up the material.

Under the authors' procedure: Cell counts per sample came from amplifying reference gene primers. The method was immunoSEQ multiplex PCR; TCRdb's version includes in-frame clones alone and lacks a portion of them. V and J calls and clone size come straight from that table; D and trimming were deduced from the DNA. There are roughly 190,000 clones in the sample; approximately 84% occur only once, and about 2.7% lies in the top ten. CDR1 and CDR2 (germline): GTSNPN, SVGIG (reference sequence). Trimming cost V 1 base and J 3 bases; bases outside gene matches: 10. This CDR3 comprises 16 residues. This chain connects TRBV30 to TRBJ2-3, with 7 bases identical to TRBD1. The sequenced sample was peripheral blood. The receptor was derived from a human donor with acute or convalescent COVID-19. The donor label of this sample is uncertain. The CDR3 loop reads CAWSDPQGQRTDTQYF. The CDR3 nucleotides read TGTGCCTGGAGTGACCCACAGGGGCAGAGGACAGATACGCAGTATTTT.